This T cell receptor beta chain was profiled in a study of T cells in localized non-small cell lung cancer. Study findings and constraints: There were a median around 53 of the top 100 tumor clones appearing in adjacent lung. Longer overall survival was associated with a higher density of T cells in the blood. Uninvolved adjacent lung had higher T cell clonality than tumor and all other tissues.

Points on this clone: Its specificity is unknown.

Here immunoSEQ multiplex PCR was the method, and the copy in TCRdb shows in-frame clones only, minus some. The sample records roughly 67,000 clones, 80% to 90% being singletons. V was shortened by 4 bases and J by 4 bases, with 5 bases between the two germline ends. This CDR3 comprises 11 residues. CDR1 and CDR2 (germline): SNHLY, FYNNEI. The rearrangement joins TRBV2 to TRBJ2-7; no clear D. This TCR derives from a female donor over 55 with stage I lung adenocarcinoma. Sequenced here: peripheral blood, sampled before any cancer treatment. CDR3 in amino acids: CASSAVYEQYF. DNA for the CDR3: TGTGCCAGCAGTGCCGTGTACGAGCAGTACTTC.